This TCR beta chain derives from a study of radiotherapy plus CTLA-4 blockade in lung cancer. A remark on this clone: The antigen is undetermined.

V shed 7 bases and J shed 7 bases, with 17 bases lying between them. Germline lookup yields CDR1 SNHLY and CDR2 FYNNEI. This CDR3 contains 13 residues. Clones were read by immunoSEQ multiplex PCR, and TCRdb kept only the in-frame ones, dropping some. The data show 27,000 or so clones, about 77% seen once. Whole-study findings and limits: Reported findings show early blood T cell clone dynamics, with interferon-beta, best predicted response. In blood, TCR clones derived from the tumor expanded after radiotherapy plus ipilimumab.

The sequencing used peripheral blood, collected from a patient treated with radiotherapy plus ipilimumab. The rearrangement links TRBV2 to TRBJ2-7; D possibly corresponds to TRBD2 (5 bases). This TCR came from a human donor with non-small cell lung cancer that progressed on radiotherapy plus ipilimumab. CDR3 sequence reads: CASNPGIANEQYF. DNA for the CDR3: TGTGCCAGCAATCCTGGAATAGCGAATGAGCAGTACTTC. Using reference TRBV2 and TRBJ2-7 for the parts outside the CDR3, the full variable domain is EPEVTQTPSHQVTQMGQEVILRCVPISNHLYFYWYRQILGQKVEFLVSFYNNEISEKSEIFDDQFSVERPDGSNFTLKIRSTKLEDSAMYFCASNPGIANEQYFGPGTRLTVT.